This entry describes one T cell receptor (beta chain). As yet, its antigen is unknown. The data were produced by immunoSEQ multiplex PCR, yet TCRdb's version contains in-frame clones alone and is incomplete. The data contain almost 95,000 clones, around nine tenths of them singletons. In germline, CDR1 is SNHLY, CDR2 FYNNEI. The germline V and J ends were trimmed by 5 bases and 5 bases, with 16 bases remaining between them. The CDR3 is 15 amino acids. The sample belongs to a study of a mutant IDH1 vaccine in newly diagnosed glioma. Described time point: week 47, end of study. Doses of 300 ug of mutant IDH1 20-mer peptide were given with topical imiquimod.

The TCR was taken from a woman in her forties or fifties with glioma. The J gene is TRBJ2-1, the V gene TRBV2; D not resolved. Sequenced material: PBMCs, taken from a glioma patient whose treatment included an IDH1 peptide vaccine. The CDR3 loop reads CASSPFPDGNNEQFF. In nucleotides, the CDR3 is TGTGCCAGCAGTCCCTTCCCCGACGGAAACAATGAGCAGTTCTTC.